This T cell receptor beta chain was documented in a study of cytomegalovirus exposure and HLA in healthy donors. About the study: The roughly 120 validation repertoires, a later analysis reported, used the same platform as the roughly 700 repertoires from the first cohort. General study findings and limits: A list of approximately 150 TCR beta chains associated with cytomegalovirus was given.

As to this clone: Its matching antigen is unknown.

Germline CDR1 and CDR2: SGHTA and FQGNSA. The CDR3 sequence is 12 residues long. The V end lost 1 base, the J end lost 10 bases, and 10 bases lay between the germline ends. TCRdb's copy holds only in-frame clones and misses some; the assay was immunoSEQ multiplex PCR. The sample comprises roughly 330,000 clones, roughly 87% of which are singletons, and approximately 1.1% rests with the top ten. The chain recombines TRBV7-2 with TRBJ2-5, with D perhaps TRBD1 or TRBD2 (6 bases each). This clonotype originated in a woman aged 25 to 39 in good health and CMV-seropositive. The sample comprised PBMCs. CDR3 nucleotides: TGTGCCAGCAGCTTAGGGGGGGCAAACCAGTACTTC. Encoded protein: CASSLGGANQYF.